This T cell receptor (beta chain) originates from a study of T cell changes during pregnancy in multiple sclerosis. This CDR3 contains 18 residues. Trimming at V came to 0 bases and at J to 4 bases, leaving 9 bases not matched to a gene. Germline V gives CDR1 MNHEY, CDR2 SMNVEV (reference sequence). Data came from immunoSEQ multiplex PCR; TCRdb stores just in-frame clones and leaves some out. The sample carries 91,000 or so clones, around 93% recorded once. The J gene is TRBJ2-5, the V gene TRBV27, with TRBD2 identical over 12 bases. The origin of this receptor is a female donor with multiple sclerosis, enrolled in a pregnancy study. Source: peripheral blood, taken after pregnancy. CDR3 sequence reads: CASSLSSPPLAGGETQYF. The DNA of the CDR3 is TGTGCCAGCAGTTTATCGAGTCCCCCACTAGCGGGAGGAGAGACCCAGTACTTC.